Below, 30 T cell receptor beta chains from the same sample are listed, as sequenced in a study of OX40 agonist ivuxolimab in advanced cancers. Assay: immunoSEQ multiplex PCR; the TCRdb copy retains only in-frame clones and omits some. Here the sample spans 70,000 or so clones, around 90% being singletons. The sample was CD4+ or CD8+ T cells sorted from blood, taken in a trial of the OX40 agonist ivuxolimab. The receptors come from an adult with an advanced solid tumor such as melanoma, head and neck, liver or kidney cancer.

This clone was recorded only once. The chain joins TRBV10-3 to TRBJ2-1; perhaps TRBD2 as D (7 bases). Germline CDR1 is ENHRY and CDR2 is SYGVKD. V was shortened by 8 bases and J by 9 bases, with 11 bases between the two germline ends. The CDR3 loop spans 11 amino acids. The DNA of the CDR3 is TGTGCCATCGGGGGGGGCGGTGAGCAGTTCTTC. Its translation: CAIGGGGEQFF.

The CDR3 DNA is TGTGCCAGCAGCTTCCAGAGCTCCTATAATTCACCCCTCCACTTT. Its protein product is CASSFQSSYNSPLHF. V is TRBV5-6 and J is TRBJ1-6; D unclear. The CDR3 has 15 residues. Germline values: CDR1 SGHDT, CDR2 YYEEEE. Trimming took off 2 bases at V and 0 bases at J, with 6 bases between the two ends.

The CDR3 nucleotides read TGTGCCAGCAGTTACGGACAGGGCGACACCGGGGAGCTGTTTTTT. It translates to CASSYGQGDTGELFF. This sequence joins TRBV6-5 and TRBJ2-2, with TRBD1 identical over 8 bases. The CDR3 has 15 amino acids. Trimming cost V 2 bases and J 3 bases; bases outside gene matches: 2. Germline V gene sequence: CDR1 MNHEY, CDR2 SVGAGI.

This clone came up once. The chain uses TRBV7-6 and TRBJ2-5, with 12 positions matching TRBD2. Germline V gene lookup returns CDR1 SGHVS and CDR2 FNYEAQ. After removal of 1 base from V and 0 bases from J, the junction contained 3 bases not matched to a gene. The CDR3 totals 17 residues. The CDR3 coding sequence is TGTGCCAGCAGCTTAGGGCTAGCGGGGGGGTACCAAGAGACCCAGTACTTC. This gives the protein CASSLGLAGGYQETQYF.

This sequence joins TRBV5-1 and TRBJ2-5; D is uncertain. From germline, CDR1 is SGHRS and CDR2 YFSETQ. V was cut by 7 bases and J by 1 base, with 8 bases left in between. The CDR3 is 12 amino acids. The CDR3 sequence: CASFSFQETQYF. For the CDR3, the DNA is TGCGCCAGCTTTTCTTTCCAAGAGACCCAGTACTTC.

The chain is built from TRBV14 and TRBJ2-1; no clear D gene. Per germline, CDR1 SGHDN and CDR2 FVKESK. This CDR3 is 14 amino acids long. Trimming shortened V by 1 base and J by 6 bases, and 10 bases separated the two germline ends. CDR3 DNA: TGTGCCAGCAGCCAAGGTTACGAGGTCAATGAGCAGTTCTTC. Translation: CASSQGYEVNEQFF.

The chain links TRBV11-2 to TRBJ2-7; 10 positions agree with TRBD1. V shed 6 bases and J 1 base; nucleotides not matched to a gene: 9. The V gene's germline CDR1 is SGHAT and CDR2 FQNNGV. The CDR3 is made up of 16 amino acids. DNA of the CDR3: TGTGCCAGCAGTCATATACCGGGACAGGGGTCCTACGAGCAGTACTTC. This codes for CASSHIPGQGSYEQYF.

The chain joins TRBV11-2 to TRBJ1-2; weak D call: TRBD1 (6 bases). CDR3 size: 16 residues. From germline, CDR1 is SGHAT and CDR2 FQNNGV. V dropped 4 bases and J dropped 3 bases, with 18 bases sitting between them. Here the CDR3 reads CASSSLDRSWDYGYTF. The CDR3 coding sequence is TGTGCCAGCAGCTCCCTAGACAGGTCTTGGGACTATGGCTACACCTTC.

The chain joins TRBV7-6 to TRBJ2-7; D is unresolved. The V end lost 1 base, the J end lost 0 bases, and 10 bases lay between the germline ends. Germline CDR1 SGHVS, CDR2 FNYEAQ. The CDR3 has 15 residues. CDR3 loop: CASSLGASSSYEQYF. The CDR3 region has the DNA TGTGCCAGCAGCTTAGGGGCCAGTAGCTCCTACGAGCAGTACTTC.

The chain employs TRBV2 and TRBJ2-3; perhaps TRBD2 as D (6 bases). The V end was cut by 4 bases, the J end by 4 bases, with 9 bases between. Per germline, CDR1 SNHLY and CDR2 FYNNEI. The CDR3 runs to 13 residues. The CDR3 DNA is TGTGCCAGCAGTGTCCCTAGCGCAGATACGCAGTATTTT. Translated, it gives CASSVPSADTQYF.

The chain couples TRBV9 to TRBJ2-7; the D gene is possibly TRBD2 (6 bases). V was cut by 0 bases and J by 3 bases, with 16 bases left in between. The CDR3 has 16 amino acids. CDR1 and CDR2 from the germline V gene are SGDLS and YYNGEE. The chain's CDR3 is CASSVGGLRGSYEQYF. CDR3 DNA: TGTGCCAGCAGCGTAGGAGGGCTGCGGGGTAGCTACGAGCAGTACTTC.

The V call is TRBV5-1, the J call TRBJ2-5; no clear D gene. Germline values: CDR1 SGHRS, CDR2 YFSETQ. Between the trimmed V and J ends, which lost 3 bases and 2 bases, there was a span of 8 bases. CDR3 length: 13 residues. The CDR3 DNA reads TGCGCCAGCAGCTCCAGCCCACAAGAGACCCAGTACTTC. It yields the protein CASSSSPQETQYF. Using reference TRBV5-1 and TRBJ2-5 for the parts outside the CDR3, the full variable domain is KAGVTQTPRYLIKTRGQQVTLSCSPISGHRSVSWYQQTPGQGLQFLFEYFSETQRNKGNFPGRFSGRQFSNSRSEMNVSTLELGDSALYLCASSSSPQETQYFGPGTRLLVL.

The rearrangement links TRBV4-3 to TRBJ1-1; D might be TRBD1 (5 bases). Per germline, CDR1 LGHNA and CDR2 YSLEER. V was cut by 4 bases and J by 3 bases, with 12 bases left in between. The CDR3 extends over 14 amino acids. DNA for the CDR3: TGCGCCAGCAGCCGGTGGAGAGGGGACACTGAAGCTTTCTTT. Amino acid sequence: CASSRWRGDTEAFF.

The rearrangement uses TRBV4-3 and TRBJ1-4, with D perhaps matching TRBD1 (5 bases). Germline CDR1 LGHNA, CDR2 YSLEER. Trimming removed 3 bases from V and 8 bases from J, with 19 bases in between. The CDR3 runs to 16 residues. The CDR3 nucleotides read TGCGCCAGCAGCCACCCAGGACAAGACGGAAACGAAAAACTGTTTTTT. It encodes CASSHPGQDGNEKLFF.

J is TRBJ2-7 and V is TRBV11-2; 8 nucleotides align to TRBD1. After removal of 2 bases from V and 3 bases from J, the junction contained 6 bases not matched to a gene. This CDR3 spans 15 amino acids. The germline gives CDR1 SGHAT, CDR2 FQNNGV. The CDR3 is CASSLPGQAFYEQYF. CDR3 bases: TGTGCCAGCAGCTTACCGGGACAGGCTTTCTACGAGCAGTACTTC.

This clone has just one count. The genes are TRBV9 and TRBJ1-5; no clear D gene. The CDR3 runs 14 residues. CDR1 and CDR2 (germline): SGDLS, YYNGEE. V was clipped by 1 base and J by 0 bases, with 5 bases between them. CDR3 sequence (DNA): TGTGCCAGCAGCGTACACTATAGCAATCAGCCCCAGCATTTT. This gives the protein CASSVHYSNQPQHF.

The V and J genes are TRBV13 and TRBJ2-2; 14 bases agree with TRBD2. V dropped 4 bases and J dropped 4; count of bases not matched to a gene: 2. Germline lookup yields CDR1 PRHDT and CDR2 FYEKMQ (reference sequence). This CDR3 comprises 16 residues. The chain's CDR3 is CASSSGLAGVTGELFF. CDR3 DNA: TGTGCCAGCAGCTCGGGACTAGCGGGGGTCACCGGGGAGCTGTTTTTT.

The chain couples TRBV9 to TRBJ2-3; tentatively, D is TRBD2 (5 bases). Germline loops: CDR1 SGDLS, CDR2 YYNGEE. The CDR3 covers 14 residues. Trimming pared 0 bases from V and 2 bases from J, leaving 7 bases between. The CDR3 coding sequence is TGTGCCAGCAGCGTAGCGGGATCCACAGATACGCAGTATTTT. This sequence encodes CASSVAGSTDTQYF.

This rearrangement joins TRBV7-9 to TRBJ1-1; D uncertain. Trimming cost V 1 base and J 1 base, with 7 bases left between them. CDR1 and CDR2 (germline): SEHNR, FQNEAQ (reference sequence). CDR3 length: 14 residues. CDR3: CASSLGAGNTEAFF. CDR3 nucleotide sequence: TGTGCCAGCAGCTTAGGGGCCGGGAACACTGAAGCTTTCTTT.

This chain connects TRBV13 to TRBJ2-7; 8 nucleotides match TRBD1. V shed 2 bases, J shed 6 bases, and the junction held 9 bases outside the gene matches. Germline loops: CDR1 PRHDT, CDR2 FYEKMQ (reference sequence). The CDR3 loop spans 15 amino acids. For the CDR3, the DNA is TGTGCCAGCAGCTTACCGGGACAGGAGAATGGCGAGCAGTACTTC. It translates to CASSLPGQENGEQYF.

The chain joins TRBV6-1 to TRBJ2-7; 10 bases agree with TRBD2. CDR1 and CDR2 (germline): MNHNS, SASEGT. The CDR3 contains 15 residues. The V and J ends lost 5 bases and 1 base, in that order; junction bases with no gene match: 5. The CDR3 sequence is CASSLGLADSYEQYF. CDR3 coding DNA: TGTGCCAGCAGTCTCGGACTAGCGGATTCCTACGAGCAGTACTTC.

This clone was found a few times. The rearrangement uses TRBV11-2 and TRBJ1-2; the D gene is possibly TRBD1 (6 bases). V was cut by 1 base and J by 3 bases, with 6 bases left in between. From germline, CDR1 is SGHAT and CDR2 FQNNGV. The CDR3 loop spans 13 amino acids. The DNA for the CDR3 is TGTGCCAGCAGCTTAGGACAGGACTATGGCTACACCTTC. It translates to CASSLGQDYGYTF.

The V call is TRBV18, the J call TRBJ2-2, with a tentative D call TRBD2 (6 bases). V lost 2 bases to trimming and J lost 0 bases, with 13 bases between them. This CDR3 is built from 17 residues. Germline V CDR1 and CDR2: KGHSH, LQKENI. CDR3 sequence (DNA): TGTGCCAGCTCACCAAAGCGGCTAGCGACGAACACCGGGGAGCTGTTTTTT. Protein sequence: CASSPKRLATNTGELFF.

V gene TRBV5-6 combines with J gene TRBJ1-2; 7 bases fit TRBD1. Germline V gene lookup returns CDR1 SGHDT and CDR2 YYEEEE. V gave up 3 bases and J gave up 4 bases; unmatched junction bases: 6. This CDR3 spans 14 amino acids. The CDR3: CASSWGDSSYGYTF. CDR3 in DNA: TGTGCCAGCAGCTGGGGGGACAGTAGCTATGGCTACACCTTC.

The table lists this clone with a count of one. The V call is TRBV6-6, the J call TRBJ2-1, with no clear D. From germline, CDR1 is MNHNY and CDR2 SVGAGI (reference sequence). The V and J ends lost 4 bases and 5 bases respectively, with 9 bases between them. This CDR3 has 13 amino acids. CDR3 protein: CASSSDENNEQFF. The CDR3 bases are TGTGCCAGCAGTTCCGACGAAAACAATGAGCAGTTCTTC.

The chain combines TRBV5-6 with TRBJ2-7; perhaps TRBD1 as D (6 bases). The CDR3 covers 14 residues. From germline, CDR1 is SGHDT and CDR2 YYEEEE. V gave up 0 bases and J gave up 3 bases, with 10 bases separating them. This CDR3 is CASSLATGSYEQYF. CDR3 DNA sequence: TGTGCCAGCAGCTTGGCGACAGGTAGCTACGAGCAGTACTTC. The complete variable domain, with remaining parts taken from reference TRBV5-6 and TRBJ2-7, reads DAGVTQSPTHLIKTRGQQVTLRCSPKSGHDTVSWYQQALGQGPQFIFQYYEEEERQRGNFPDRFSGHQFPNYSSELNVNALLLGDSALYLCASSLATGSYEQYFGPGTRLTVT.

The rearrangement uses TRBV30 and TRBJ2-7; TRBD1 matches at 7 bases. Trimming took 4 bases from V and 4 from J; bases not matched to a gene: 7. Germline-derived CDR1 and CDR2 are GTSNPN and SVGIG (reference sequence). The length of the CDR3 is 13 residues. The CDR3 bases are TGTGCCTGGAAGACAGGGTATGCATACGAGCAGTACTTC. Its protein product is CAWKTGYAYEQYF.

CDR3 sequence (DNA): TGTGCCAGCAGTGAAACAGGGATTAATGAGCAGTTCTTC. This codes for CASSETGINEQFF. The chain combines TRBV25-1 with TRBJ2-1; possible D gene TRBD1, 6 bases. Germline V gene data show CDR1 as MGHDK and CDR2 as SYGVNS. The CDR3 totals 13 residues. V dropped 2 bases and J dropped 7 bases, with 9 bases sitting between them.

The chain has TRBV9 and TRBJ2-5, with 10 bases that match TRBD1. The J call may not be correct, given that the DNA end is closer to TRBJ2-7. There are 14 residues in the CDR3. CDR1 and CDR2 (germline): SGDLS, YYNGEE. As DNA, the CDR3 is TGTGCCAGCAGCTTAGGGGACAGGGGATACGAGCAGTACTTC. This sequence encodes CASSLGDRGYEQYF.

The rearrangement uses TRBV4-2 and TRBJ1-1; D perhaps matches TRBD1 (6 bases). The CDR3 has 13 amino acids. Trimming cost V 3 bases and J 7 bases, with 12 bases left between them. Germline CDR1 reads LGHNA; CDR2 reads YNFKEQ. The CDR3 loop is CASSHSPGHEAFF. CDR3 DNA: TGTGCCAGCAGCCACTCCCCGGGACATGAAGCTTTCTTT.